This T cell receptor (beta chain) was found in a study of cytomegalovirus exposure and HLA in healthy donors. The PCR employed 60 Vbeta primers together with 13 Jbeta primers. Original analysis: There were 80 million or so unique TCR beta chains by a later count, and approximately 10 million of them were shared. Generated by immunoSEQ multiplex PCR, the TCRdb table keeps only in-frame clones and is missing some. V, J and clone size were drawn from that table, and D and trimming were deduced from the DNA. The sample lists 200,000 or so clones, about 83% occurring once. Study-level findings and limits: Most TCR sequences were seen very rarely across donors, but some public TCRs occurred in many.

On this clone: Its antigen is as yet unknown.

Trimming stripped 6 bases from V and 3 bases from J, with 17 bases between. CDR1 is KGHSH and CDR2 is LQKENI in the germline V gene. The CDR3 has 15 residues. The TCR was taken from a woman aged 25 to 45 in good health and CMV-seropositive. Sequencing was carried out using PBMCs. This chain links TRBV18 with TRBJ2-5; D might be TRBD2 (5 bases). CDR3 residues: CASSQLVRREETQYF. CDR3 nucleotide sequence: TGTGCCAGCTCGCAACTAGTCCGGCGGGAAGAGACCCAGTACTTC. Looking up the rest from reference TRBV18 and TRBJ2-5 gives the full variable domain: NAGVMQNPRHLVRRRGQEARLRCSPMKGHSHVYWYRQLPEEGLKFMVYLQKENIIDESGMPKERFSAEFPKEGPSILRIQQVVRGDSAAYFCASSQLVRREETQYFGPGTRLLVL.